The 11 T cell receptor beta chains in this list originate from one sample, sequenced in a study of T cells in Graves' hyperthyroidism and ophthalmopathy. RNA transcripts provided the source from which TCR beta CDR3 regions were amplified. HTBI primers were the set used in a first-round RT-PCR of the TCR CDR3. A single record per CDR3 protein comes from TCRdb applying MiXCR to the multiplex PCR reads. The table shows fewer than 750,000 distinct CDR3 sequences, with just over 45% occurring only once. Sequenced sample: peripheral blood or thyroid tissue (not recorded which). The receptor source for this set is a woman aged 18 to 35 with Graves' hyperthyroidism.

Many counts were recorded for this clonotype. The V gene is TRBV12-3 or TRBV12-4, the J gene TRBJ2-7; 7 bases are shared with TRBD1. J was trimmed by 0 bases and V by 4 bases; bases with no gene match: 3. This CDR3 has 14 amino acids. The DNA for the CDR3 is TGTGCCAGCAGTTCGACAGGGCACTCCTACGAGCAGTACTTC. This codes for CASSSTGHSYEQYF.

In regard to this clonotype: The conserved closing phenylalanine or tryptophan is absent in this CDR3, likely reflecting a read error. It is unclear where the CDR3 begins or ends on the DNA, so no DNA is shown, and the CDR3 is as TCRdb lists it. The chain uses TRBV29-1 and TRBJ1-4; the table's D call, TRBD1, was not checked against the DNA. The CDR3 totals 11 residues, both ends included. Per the germline V gene, CDR1 is SQVTM and CDR2 is ANQGSEA. CDR3 loop: CSSYRSGTGDY.

This clonotype came up many times. The chain couples TRBV7-2 to TRBJ2-5, with TRBD2 identical over 11 bases. This CDR3 comprises 18 residues. V lost 2 bases, J lost 4 bases, and 12 bases stayed unmatched. Germline V lookup: CDR1 SGHTA, CDR2 FQGNSA. The CDR3 loop reads CASSLSYRFSGRGETQYF. In DNA, the CDR3 is TGTGCCAGCAGCTTATCGTATCGATTTAGCGGGAGGGGAGAGACCCAGTACTTC.

There are many counts of this clonotype. The V and J genes are TRBV7-9 and TRBJ1-3; possibly TRBD1 for D (6 bases). This CDR3 has 14 residues. Germline CDR1 reads SEHNR; CDR2 reads FQNEAQ (reference sequence). Trimming shortened V by 2 bases and J by 2 bases, and 7 bases separated the two germline ends. The CDR3, as DNA: TGTGCCAGCAGCTTAAACAGGGCTGGAAACACCATATATTTT. Protein sequence: CASSLNRAGNTIYF.

The table lists this clonotype with many counts. This chain joins TRBV29-1 and TRBJ1-2; 8 bases fit TRBD1. The V gene's germline CDR1 is SQVTM and CDR2 ANQGSEA. Unmatched junction bases numbered 7, after V lost 2 bases and J lost 8 bases. The CDR3 has 13 residues. Here the CDR3 reads CSVEQGARKGYTF. Here the CDR3 DNA reads TGCAGCGTTGAACAGGGGGCGCGAAAAGGCTACACCTTC. Filled out from reference TRBV29-1 and TRBJ1-2, the complete variable domain reads SAVISQKPSRDICQRGTSLTIQCQVDSQVTMMFWYRQQPGQSLTLIATANQGSEATYESGFVIDKFPISRPNLTFSTLTVSNMSPEDSSIYLCSVEQGARKGYTFGSGTRLTVV.

The chain joins TRBV7-9 to TRBJ1-2, with TRBD1 matching over 9 bases. CDR1 is SEHNR and CDR2 is FQNEAQ in the germline V gene (reference sequence). The CDR3 runs to 16 residues. V lost 6 bases to trimming and J lost 6 bases; unmatched junction nucleotides: 14. CDR3 sequence reads: CASRSPGQGYSHGYTF. The CDR3 DNA follows: TGTGCCAGCAGGTCGCCGGGACAGGGTTATTCGCATGGCTACACCTTC.

The CDR3 is CASSRFGTQYF. CDR3 nucleotides: TGTGCCAGCAGTCGGTTCGGGACCCAGTACTTC. The chain has TRBV28 and TRBJ2-5, with no clear D. The germline V and J ends were trimmed by 5 bases and 7 bases, with 8 bases remaining between them. The CDR3 runs 11 residues. In germline, CDR1 is MDHEN, CDR2 SYDVKM.

Details on this clonotype: A read error is possible here, since a much larger clone lies one base away. The chain recombines TRBV7-9 with TRBJ2-7; 9 bases map to TRBD1. V was pared by 3 bases and J by 5 bases, with 2 bases of the junction left unmatched. This CDR3 is built from 13 residues. Germline CDR1 and CDR2: SEHNR and FQNEAQ (reference sequence). CDR3 in DNA: TGTGCCAGCAGCTTTGGGACAGGGAACGAGCAGTACTTC. Its translation is CASSFGTGNEQYF.

On this clonotype: This may stem from a read error, because a much larger clone lies one nucleotide away. The rearrangement links TRBV5-6 to TRBJ1-1; no reliable D call. Trimming took 4 bases from V and 0 from J, leaving 7 bases between them. The CDR3 sequence is 13 residues long. Germline CDR1 SGHDT, CDR2 YYEEEE. The CDR3 DNA is TGTGCCAGCAGCCGGATGGTGAACACTGAAGCTTTCTTT. As protein: CASSRMVNTEAFF.

The CDR3 DNA is TGCAGCTTAGGTCCGGGGACAAACACCATATATTTT. Its protein is CSLGPGTNTIYF. V gene TRBV29-1 combines with J gene TRBJ1-3, with D maybe TRBD1 (5 bases). The V end lost 8 bases, the J end lost 6 bases, and 14 bases lay between the germline ends. The CDR3 loop spans 12 amino acids. Germline CDR1 and CDR2: SQVTM and ANQGSEA.

This clonotype was counted a single time. V gene TRBV4-2 combines with J gene TRBJ2-5; 9 nucleotides align to TRBD1. With V trimmed by 0 bases and J by 7 bases, 0 bases remained unmatched. Looked up from germline, CDR1 is LGHNA and CDR2 is YNFKEQ. The CDR3 sequence is 13 residues long. This CDR3 reads CASSQEDRGTQYF. The CDR3 DNA reads as TGTGCCAGCAGCCAAGAGGACAGGGGGACCCAGTACTTC.